This TCR beta chain was documented in a study of T cell responses to AZD1222 COVID-19 vaccine. Broader study findings: There were mostly white British donors and more females than males, and clonal diversity was possibly underestimated.

Remarks on this clone: Its antigen is not known.

TCRdb's copy holds only in-frame clones and misses some; the assay was immunoSEQ multiplex PCR. Among over 90,000 clones listed, 70% to 90% were seen once. Germline V gene sequence: CDR1 SGHRS, CDR2 YFSETQ. This CDR3 is built from 15 residues. The V and J ends lost 0 bases and 6 bases respectively, with 15 bases between them. Specimen: peripheral blood, collected 28 days after the second AZD1222 dose. This chain links TRBV5-1 with TRBJ1-2, with D possibly being TRBD1 (6 bases). This receptor was identified in an adult who received the AZD1222 COVID-19 vaccine. In DNA form, the CDR3 reads TGCGCCAGCAGCTTGGCCGCGGGGGGCTTTGATGGCTACACCTTC. Translating it yields CASSLAAGGFDGYTF.